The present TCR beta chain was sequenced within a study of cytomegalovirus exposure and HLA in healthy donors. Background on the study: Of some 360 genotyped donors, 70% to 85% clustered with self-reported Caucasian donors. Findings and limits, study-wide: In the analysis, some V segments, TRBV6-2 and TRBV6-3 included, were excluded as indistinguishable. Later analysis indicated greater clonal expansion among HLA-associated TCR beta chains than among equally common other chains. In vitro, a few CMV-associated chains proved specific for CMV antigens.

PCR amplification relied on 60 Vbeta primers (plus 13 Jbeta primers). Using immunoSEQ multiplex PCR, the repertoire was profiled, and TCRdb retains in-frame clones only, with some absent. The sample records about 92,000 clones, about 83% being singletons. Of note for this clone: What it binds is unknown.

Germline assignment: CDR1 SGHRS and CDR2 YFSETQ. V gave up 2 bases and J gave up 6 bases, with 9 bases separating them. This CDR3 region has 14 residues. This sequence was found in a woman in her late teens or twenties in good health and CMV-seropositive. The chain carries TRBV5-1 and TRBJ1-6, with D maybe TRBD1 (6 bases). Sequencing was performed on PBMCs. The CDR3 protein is CASSFTGSNSPLHF. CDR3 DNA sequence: TGCGCCAGCAGCTTCACAGGGTCTAATTCACCCCTCCACTTT.